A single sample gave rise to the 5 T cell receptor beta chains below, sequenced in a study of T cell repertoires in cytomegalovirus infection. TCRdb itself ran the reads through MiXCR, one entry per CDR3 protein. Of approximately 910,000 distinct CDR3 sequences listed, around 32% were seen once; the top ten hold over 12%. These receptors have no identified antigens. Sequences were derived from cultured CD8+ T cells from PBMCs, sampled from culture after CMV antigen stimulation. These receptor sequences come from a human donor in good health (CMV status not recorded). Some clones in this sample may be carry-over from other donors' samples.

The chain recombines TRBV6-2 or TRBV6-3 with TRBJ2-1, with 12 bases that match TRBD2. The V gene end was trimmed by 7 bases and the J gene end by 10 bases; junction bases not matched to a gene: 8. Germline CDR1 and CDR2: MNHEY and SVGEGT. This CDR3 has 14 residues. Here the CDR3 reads CASTRLAGALEQFF. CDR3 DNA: TGTGCCAGCACTCGACTAGCGGGGGCCCTGGAGCAGTTCTTC.

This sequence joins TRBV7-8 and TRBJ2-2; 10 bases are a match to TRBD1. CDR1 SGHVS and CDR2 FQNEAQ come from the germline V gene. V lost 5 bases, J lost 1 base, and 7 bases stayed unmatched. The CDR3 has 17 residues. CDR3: CASSDPGQGLNTGELFF. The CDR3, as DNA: TGTGCCAGCAGCGACCCGGGACAGGGGTTGAACACCGGGGAGCTGTTTTTT.

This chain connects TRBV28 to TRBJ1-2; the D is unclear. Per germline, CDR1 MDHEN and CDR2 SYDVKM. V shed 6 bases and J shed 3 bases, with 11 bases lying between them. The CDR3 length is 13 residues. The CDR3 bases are TGTGCCAGCAGCCTCGGGGTATACTATGGCTACACCTTC. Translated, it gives CASSLGVYYGYTF.

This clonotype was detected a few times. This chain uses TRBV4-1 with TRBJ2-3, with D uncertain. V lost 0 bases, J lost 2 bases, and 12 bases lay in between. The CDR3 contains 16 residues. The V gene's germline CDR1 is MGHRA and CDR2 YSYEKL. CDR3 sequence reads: CASSQEPPPYTDTQYF. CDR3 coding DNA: TGCGCCAGCAGCCAAGAGCCACCTCCTTACACAGATACGCAGTATTTT.

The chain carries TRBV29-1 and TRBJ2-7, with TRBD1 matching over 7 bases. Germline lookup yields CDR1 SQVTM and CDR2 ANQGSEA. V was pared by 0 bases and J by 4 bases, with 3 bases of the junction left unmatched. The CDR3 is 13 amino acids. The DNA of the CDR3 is TGCAGCGTTGAAGATAAGGACAGGTACGAGCAGTACTTC. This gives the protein CSVEDKDRYEQYF.